The 19 T cell receptor beta chains reported below all come from one sample, sequenced in a study of T cell responses to AZD1222 COVID-19 vaccine. Sequencing used immunoSEQ multiplex PCR; TCRdb keeps in-frame clones, though not all of them. This table has over 100,000 clones, around 86% appearing once. The sequenced sample was peripheral blood, obtained on day 0 of AZD1222 vaccination. These receptors were obtained from an adult in good health.

The J gene is TRBJ1-1, the V gene TRBV4-3; D unclear. V was pared by 0 bases and J by 5 bases, with 10 bases between. Germline V gives CDR1 LGHNA, CDR2 YSLEER. The CDR3 covers 14 residues. CDR3 sequence: CASSQDLGRTEAFF. In DNA form, the CDR3 reads TGCGCCAGCAGCCAAGACCTGGGGAGGACTGAAGCTTTCTTT.

The chain recombines TRBV28 with TRBJ1-1; D unclear. CDR3 size: 12 residues. The germline CDR1 and CDR2 sequences are MDHEN and SYDVKM. CDR3 DNA: TGTGCGATTAGCTGGGGGAACACTGAAGCTTTCTTT. It codes for CAISWGNTEAFF.

The V call is TRBV7-2, the J call TRBJ1-2; D gene unclear. There are 15 residues in the CDR3. Germline lookup yields CDR1 SGHTA and CDR2 FQGNSA. Trimming stripped 1 base from V and 0 bases from J, with 9 bases between. CDR3 sequence (DNA): TGTGCCAGCAGCTTAGTGGCCGGAGCTAACTATGGCTACACCTTC. This translates into CASSLVAGANYGYTF.

This chain connects TRBV4-1 to TRBJ1-6; D gene ambiguous. The CDR3 spans 17 residues. The germline V gene encodes CDR1 MGHRA and CDR2 YSYEKL. V was cut by 0 bases and J by 9 bases, with 18 bases left in between. The CDR3 DNA follows: TGCGCCAGCAGCCAAGATTGGGAGGGAGTACCCGGTTCACCCCTCCACTTT. Translation gives CASSQDWEGVPGSPLHF.

The chain links TRBV3-1 (or the pseudogene TRBV3-2) to TRBJ1-2; no clear D gene. Germline-derived CDR1 and CDR2 are LGHDT and YNNKEL (reference sequence). The CDR3 is made up of 10 amino acids. The V end was cut by 6 bases, the J end by 5 bases, with 4 bases between. DNA for the CDR3: TGTGCCAGCAGATCTTATGGCTACACCTTC. As protein: CASRSYGYTF.

CDR3: CASQGTASHSPLHF. The CDR3 DNA follows: TGTGCCTCACAAGGGACTGCTTCTCATTCACCCCTCCACTTT. The V gene is TRBV6-5, the J gene TRBJ1-6, with a possible D match to TRBD1 (5 bases). Trimming left V 11 bases short and J 8 bases short, with 19 bases between. Per the germline V gene, CDR1 is MNHEY and CDR2 is SVGAGI. The CDR3 spans 14 residues.

The chain is built from TRBV10-3 and TRBJ2-7, with D hard to call. The CDR3 spans 11 residues. Trimming took 4 bases from V and 7 from J, leaving 8 bases between them. Germline assignment: CDR1 ENHRY and CDR2 SYGVKD. The CDR3 region has the DNA TGTGCCATCAGTGCCGTGGATGAGCAGTACTTC. Protein: CAISAVDEQYF.

V and J are TRBV7-9 and TRBJ2-2; 12 nucleotides agree with TRBD2. Germline V lookup: CDR1 SEHNR, CDR2 FQNEAQ (reference sequence). There are 18 residues in the CDR3. Losses at the gene ends were 2 bases for V and 5 bases for J; bases not matched to a gene: 9. This CDR3 is CASSLNLAGGPRTGELFF. DNA of the CDR3: TGTGCCAGCAGCTTAAACCTAGCGGGGGGGCCGAGAACCGGGGAGCTGTTTTTT.

The chain links TRBV27 to TRBJ1-6; possible D gene TRBD1, 5 bases. CDR3 size: 17 residues. V gave up 0 bases and J gave up 10 bases, with 19 bases separating them. CDR1 is MNHEY and CDR2 is SMNVEV in the germline V gene (reference sequence). CDR3 DNA: TGTGCCAGCAGTTTATCGAGCCGCGGCAGAGGGGAATCACCCCTCCACTTT. This translates into CASSLSSRGRGESPLHF.

The chain joins TRBV7-2 to TRBJ2-7; 12 bases are a match to TRBD2. The germline gives CDR1 SGHTA, CDR2 FQGNSA. Trimming removed 2 bases from V and 4 bases from J; junction bases left unmatched: 0. The CDR3 totals 14 residues. The CDR3 is CASSLTSGGYEQYF. In nucleotides, the CDR3 is TGTGCCAGCAGCTTAACTAGCGGGGGGTACGAGCAGTACTTC.

The V call is TRBV18, the J call TRBJ1-4; D is possibly TRBD1 (6 bases). There are 14 residues in the CDR3. CDR1 is KGHSH and CDR2 is LQKENI in the germline V gene. Trimming pared 8 bases from V and 2 bases from J, leaving 12 bases between. This CDR3 is CASPPDSTNEKLFF. CDR3 coding DNA: TGTGCCAGCCCCCCGGACAGCACTAATGAAAAACTGTTTTTT.

This clone was counted between two and nine times. The chain couples TRBV19 to TRBJ1-3; TRBD1 might be the D (6 bases). Trimming shortened V by 9 bases and J by 4 bases, and 16 bases separated the two germline ends. The CDR3 is 14 amino acids. Germline CDR1 reads LNHDA; CDR2 reads SQIVND (reference sequence). CDR3 nucleotides: TGTGCCAGCGCTGGGGGGCTAAGCGGAAACACCATATATTTT. This codes for CASAGGLSGNTIYF. Filled out from reference TRBV19 and TRBJ1-3, the complete variable domain reads DGGITQSPKYLFRKEGQNVTLSCEQNLNHDAMYWYRQDPGQGLRLIYYSQIVNDFQKGDIAEGYSVSREKKESFPLTVTSAQKNPTAFYLCASAGGLSGNTIYFGEGSWLTVV.

The chain uses TRBV5-4 and TRBJ2-7; 8 bases match TRBD2. V shed 2 bases, J shed 6 bases, and the junction held 13 bases outside the gene matches. The CDR3 runs to 16 residues. Germline V gene lookup returns CDR1 SGHNT and CDR2 YYREEE (reference sequence). The CDR3, as DNA: TGTGCCAGCAGCTTAAACTATAACCGGGAGGGATCCGAGCAGTACTTC. Protein product: CASSLNYNREGSEQYF.

The gene calls are TRBV7-2 and TRBJ1-2; 8 bases agree with TRBD1. Germline V gives CDR1 SGHTA, CDR2 FQGNSA. The CDR3 runs to 15 residues. After removal of 5 bases from V and 7 bases from J, the junction contained 12 bases not matched to a gene. Here the CDR3 reads CASSESGQGLIGYTF. Written as DNA, the CDR3 is TGTGCCAGCAGCGAGAGCGGACAGGGCTTGATTGGCTACACCTTC.

The V and J genes are TRBV11-2 and TRBJ1-1, with D hard to call. Trimming shortened V by 1 base and J by 7 bases, and 7 bases separated the two germline ends. Germline loops: CDR1 SGHAT, CDR2 FQNNGV. The CDR3 extends over 12 amino acids. This CDR3 reads CASSLGRNEAFF. CDR3 coding DNA: TGTGCCAGCAGCTTAGGGCGGAATGAAGCTTTCTTT.

In regard to this clone: A junction boundary mismatches the germline segment, possibly from a read error. The rearrangement links TRBV18 to TRBJ2-1; D possibly corresponds to TRBD2 (6 bases). Germline values: CDR1 KGHSH, CDR2 LQKENI. This CDR3 has 15 amino acids. This chain's CDR3 is CASSPGSGTYSEQFF. The CDR3 nucleotides read TGTGCCAGCTCTCCAGGGTCGGGGACTTACAGTGAGCAGTTCTTC.

This chain joins TRBV11-2 and TRBJ2-1, with D possibly being TRBD1 (6 bases). The V end was cut by 2 bases, the J end by 4 bases, with 9 bases between. The CDR3 is 14 residues long. Germline V gives CDR1 SGHAT, CDR2 FQNNGV. CDR3 bases: TGTGCCAGCAGCTTAATACAGGGTTACAATGAGCAGTTCTTC. Its protein product is CASSLIQGYNEQFF.

The rearrangement uses TRBV10-3 and TRBJ2-7; D assignment may be TRBD1 or TRBD2 (5 bases each). Trimming cost V 6 bases and J 4 bases, with 10 bases left between them. CDR3 length: 12 residues. Germline values: CDR1 ENHRY, CDR2 SYGVKD. CDR3 DNA: TGTGCCATCAGCGAGGGGAGATACGAGCAGTACTTC. It encodes CAISEGRYEQYF.

This clone was seen once. V and J are TRBV5-4 and TRBJ2-7, with no clear D. The germline gives CDR1 SGHNT, CDR2 YYREEE (reference sequence). V dropped 3 bases and J dropped 3 bases, with 16 bases sitting between them. The CDR3 is 15 amino acids. DNA of the CDR3: TGTGCCAGCAGCTCGTCGTCTACGGAGATCTACGAGCAGTACTTC. Encoded protein: CASSSSSTEIYEQYF.